This T cell receptor (beta chain) was found in a study of a mutant IDH1 vaccine in newly diagnosed glioma. Study overall: Patients got their first vaccination 4-6 weeks after radiotherapy alone, or with temozolomide cycles. Males made up about 62% and females about 40% of treated patients, whose mean age was about 41 years. Standard pretreatment was either radiotherapy, temozolomide, or, for most, radiochemotherapy with temozolomide.

Described time point: week 23, last vaccination. Doses of 300 ug of mutant IDH1 20-mer peptide were given with topical imiquimod. Comments on this clone: Its target is unknown.

The CDR3 length is 15 residues. V was shortened by 5 bases and J by 3 bases, with 14 bases between the two germline ends. CDR1 and CDR2 (germline): MNHEY, SVGAGI. The table came from immunoSEQ multiplex PCR; TCRdb's copy has only in-frame clones and leaves some out. The sample includes about 56,000 clones, over 70% of them seen just once. This receptor was identified in a man between 40 and 49 years old with glioma. The chain joins TRBV6-5 to TRBJ1-3; D gene uncertain. The sequenced sample was PBMCs, obtained from a glioma patient whose treatment included an IDH1 peptide vaccine. CDR3 region: CASSPRALGGNTIYF. CDR3 bases: TGTGCCAGCAGTCCTCGAGCTCTGGGTGGAAACACCATATATTTT.